This T cell receptor beta chain was identified during a study of blood T cells in healthy people across ages. Findings and caveats of the study: CMV status of donors was not determined, possibly confounding expanded clonotype changes. Diversity figures based on one million T cells were deemed too low. Older individuals had lower TCR beta diversity per million T cells (the decline was roughly linear).

This clonotype was seen only once. Its antigen is still unknown. V was cut by 4 bases and J by 6 bases, with 21 bases left in between. The CDR3 runs to 16 residues. The germline gives CDR1 LGHDT, CDR2 YNNKEL (reference sequence). A second PCR, run for roughly 7 to 12 cycles, used a sample-barcoded 5' primer plus a J-beta primer mix. TCRdb fed the 5' RACE reads into MiXCR, producing one record per CDR3 protein. The sample holds around 790,000 distinct CDR3 sequences, around 45% seen once. The sample consisted of blood. This receptor was identified in a man in his 60s in good health. The rearrangement uses TRBV3-1 and TRBJ2-5; no clear D gene. The CDR3 region is CASSPRQLGYGKTQYF. In DNA, the CDR3 is TGTGCCAGCAGCCCTCGCCAGCTGGGGTATGGAAAGACCCAGTACTTC.